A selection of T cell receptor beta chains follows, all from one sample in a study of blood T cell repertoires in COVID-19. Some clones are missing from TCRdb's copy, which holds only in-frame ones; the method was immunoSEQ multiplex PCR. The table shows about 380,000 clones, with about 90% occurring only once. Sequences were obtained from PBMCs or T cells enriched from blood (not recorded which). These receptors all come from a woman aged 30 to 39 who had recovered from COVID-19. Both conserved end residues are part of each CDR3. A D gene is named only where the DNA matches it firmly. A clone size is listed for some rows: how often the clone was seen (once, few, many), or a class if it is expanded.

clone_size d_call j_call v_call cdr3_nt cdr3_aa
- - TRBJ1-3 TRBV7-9 TGTGCCAGCAGCCGGGACAACTCTGGAAACACCATATATTTT CASSRDNSGNTIYF
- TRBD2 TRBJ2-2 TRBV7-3 TGTGCCAGCAGCTCCCACGGAGCGGGGTACACCGGGGAGCTGTTTTTT CASSSHGAGYTGELFF
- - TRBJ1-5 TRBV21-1 TGTGCCAGCAGCAAAGATGGGAACGACAGGGTTATGGTCAACCAGCCCCAGCATTTT CASSKDGNDRVMVNQPQHF
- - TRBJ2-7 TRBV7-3 TGTGCCAGCAGCTCCCCCGGGTACGAGCAGTACTTC CASSSPGYEQYF
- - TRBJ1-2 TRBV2 TGTGCCAGCAGTGTGACAGGTTATGGCTACACCTTC CASSVTGYGYTF
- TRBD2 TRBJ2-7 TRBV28 TGTGCCAGCAGGGTACTAGCGGGAGCATACGAGCAGTACTTC CASRVLAGAYEQYF
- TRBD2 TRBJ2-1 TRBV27 TGTGCCAGCAGTTGGGCTAGCGGGATAGGTGATGAGCAGTTCTTC CASSWASGIGDEQFF
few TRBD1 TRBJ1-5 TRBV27 TGTGCCAGCAGTTTATCCGGGACAGGGTCTCGTCAGCCCCAGCATTTT CASSLSGTGSRQPQHF
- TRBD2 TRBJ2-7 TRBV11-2 TGTGCCAGCAGCTTAAGGCTCGGGAGGAAAACCTACGAGCAGTACTTC CASSLRLGRKTYEQYF
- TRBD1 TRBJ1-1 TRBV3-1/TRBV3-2 TGTGCCAGCAGCCTCGCGGAGGGGGCCTGGGCTTTCTTT CASSLAEGAWAFF
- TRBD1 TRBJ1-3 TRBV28 TGTGCCAGCAGATCGGGACAGGCCCTCTACTCTGGAAACACCATATATTTT CASRSGQALYSGNTIYF
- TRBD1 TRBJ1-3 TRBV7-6 TGTGCCAGCAGCCCTACGGACGGGACAGGGGAAGACAGCTCTGGAAACACCATATATTTT CASSPTDGTGEDSSGNTIYF
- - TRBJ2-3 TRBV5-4 TGTGCCAGCAGCCCGTGGCCGGGTGGAACAGATACGCAGTATTTT CASSPWPGGTDTQYF
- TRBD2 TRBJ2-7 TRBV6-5 TGTGCCAGCAGAGCGTCTAGCGGCTCCTACGAGCAGTACTTC CASRASSGSYEQYF
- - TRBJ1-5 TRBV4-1 TGCGCCAGCAGCCAAGATTGGGGGCTCAATCAGCCCCAGCATTTT CASSQDWGLNQPQHF
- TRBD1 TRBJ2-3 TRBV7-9 TGTGCCAGCAGCTTGGGGGTAGGGGGCTTGGCAGATACGCAGTATTTT CASSLGVGGLADTQYF
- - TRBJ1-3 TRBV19 TGTGCCAGTAGTCTTGGGGCTTACGGAAACACCATATATTTT CASSLGAYGNTIYF
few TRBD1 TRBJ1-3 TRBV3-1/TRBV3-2 TGTGCCAGCAGCCGTTTAAATACAGGGGAGTCCAACACCATATATTTT CASSRLNTGESNTIYF
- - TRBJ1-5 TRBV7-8 TGTGCCAGCAGCTTAGCGCAGGTAGGGGGCAATCAGCCCCAGCATTTT CASSLAQVGGNQPQHF
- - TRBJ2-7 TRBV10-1 TGCGCCAGCAGTGAGGACAGCACGGCCTACGAGCAGTACTTC CASSEDSTAYEQYF
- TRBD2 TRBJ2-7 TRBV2 TGTGCCATTAGGACTAGTGGCGAGCAGTACTTC CAIRTSGEQYF
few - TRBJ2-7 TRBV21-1 TGTGCCAGCAGCACTCCGGACAGCCACTACGAGCAGTACTTC CASSTPDSHYEQYF
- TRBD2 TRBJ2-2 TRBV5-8 TGTGCCAGCAGCCCGGCGGGGGGTGGCACCGGGGAGCTGTTTTTT CASSPAGGGTGELFF
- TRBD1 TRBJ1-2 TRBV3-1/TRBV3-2 TGTGCCAGCAGCCAGACAGGGTTTGGCTACACCTTC CASSQTGFGYTF
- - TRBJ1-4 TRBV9 TGTGCCAGCAGCCGGGATGCTAATGAAAAACTGTTTTTT CASSRDANEKLFF
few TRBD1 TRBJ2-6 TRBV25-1 TGTGCCAGCAGTACTACGGACAGGGGTCGACTGACTTTC CASSTTDRGRLTF
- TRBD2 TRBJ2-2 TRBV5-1 TGCGCCAGCAGCTTTGGGACTAGCGGGAGTACCGGGGAGCTGTTTTTT CASSFGTSGSTGELFF
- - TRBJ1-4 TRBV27 TGTGCCAGCAGTCCTCACACAGGGTACTCTAATGAAAAACTGTTTTTT CASSPHTGYSNEKLFF
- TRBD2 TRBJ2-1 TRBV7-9 TGTGCCAGCAGCCCCCAAGAGGGACGGGGGGGCATGGATGAGCAGTTCTTC CASSPQEGRGGMDEQFF
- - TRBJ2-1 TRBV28 TGTGCCAGCAGTTTAAGGGAGAGTGAGCAGTTCTTC CASSLRESEQFF
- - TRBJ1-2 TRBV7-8 TGTGCCAGCAGCCCGGGAGTGGAGGGCTACACCTTC CASSPGVEGYTF
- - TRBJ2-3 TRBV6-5 TGTGCCAGCACTAACACAGATACGCAGTATTTT CASTNTDTQYF
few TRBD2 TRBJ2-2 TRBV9 TGTGCCAGCAGCGCTAGCGGCACCGGGGAGCTGTTTTTT CASSASGTGELFF
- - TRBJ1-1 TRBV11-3 TGTGCCAGCAGCTCCAGGGGCATCACTGAAGCTTTCTTT CASSSRGITEAFF
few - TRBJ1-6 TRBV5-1 TGCGCCAGCAGTTATTCGGGAGTAACGGGCTCCTATAATTCACCCCTCCACTTT CASSYSGVTGSYNSPLHF
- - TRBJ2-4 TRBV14 TGTGCCAGCAGCCAAGGGGCAGTCCTAGCCAAAAACATTCAGTACTTC CASSQGAVLAKNIQYF
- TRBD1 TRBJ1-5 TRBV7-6 TGTGCCAGCAGCCTAGGACAGGGAAACGGTCAGCCCCAGCATTTT CASSLGQGNGQPQHF
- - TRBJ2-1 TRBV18 TGTGCCAGCTCACCCGGACAGAGCTCCTACAATGAGCAGTTCTTC CASSPGQSSYNEQFF
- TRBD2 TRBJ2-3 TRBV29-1 TGCAGCGTAACTAGCGGGGGGAATACGCAGTATTTT CSVTSGGNTQYF
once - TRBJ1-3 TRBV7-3 TGTGCCAGCAGCTCAGGGTTCGGAAACACCATATATTTT CASSSGFGNTIYF
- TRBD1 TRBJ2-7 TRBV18 TGTGCCAGCTCGCGTGACAGGGACGAGCAGTACTTC CASSRDRDEQYF
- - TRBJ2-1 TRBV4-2 TGTGCCAGCAGCCAAGGGCAGAAACCACACTACAATGAGCAGTTCTTC CASSQGQKPHYNEQFF
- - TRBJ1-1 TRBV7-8 TGTGCCAGCAGCCCCCGAGGGTCGGGCTGGAGAACTGAAGCTTTCTTT CASSPRGSGWRTEAFF
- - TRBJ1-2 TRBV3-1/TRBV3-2 TGTGCCAGCAGCCCGGGGTTGGTACTCCATAACTATGGCTACACCTTC CASSPGLVLHNYGYTF
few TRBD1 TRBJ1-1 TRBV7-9 TGTGCCAGCAGCTCCCGACAGGGGGCTGAATGGAACACTGAAGCTTTCTTT CASSSRQGAEWNTEAFF
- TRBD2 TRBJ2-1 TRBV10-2 TGCGCCAGCAGTGAGGGAACTAGCGGGGAAACTAATGAGCAGTTCTTC CASSEGTSGETNEQFF